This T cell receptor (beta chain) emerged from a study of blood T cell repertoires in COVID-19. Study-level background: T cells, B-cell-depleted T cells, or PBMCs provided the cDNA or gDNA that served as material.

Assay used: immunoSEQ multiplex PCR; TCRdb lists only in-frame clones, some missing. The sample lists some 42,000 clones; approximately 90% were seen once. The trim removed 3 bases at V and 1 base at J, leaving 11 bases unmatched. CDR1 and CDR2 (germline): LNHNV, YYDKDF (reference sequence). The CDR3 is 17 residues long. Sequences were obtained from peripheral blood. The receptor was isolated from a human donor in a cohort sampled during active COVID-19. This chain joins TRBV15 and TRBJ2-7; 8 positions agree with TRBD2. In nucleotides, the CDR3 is TGTGCCACCAGCAGCGCGCATAGACTAGCGTCTTCCTACGAGCAGTACTTC. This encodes CATSSAHRLASSYEQYF.